Sequencing of this T cell receptor (beta chain) was carried out in a study of graft-versus-host responses after intestinal transplantation. The wider study: In this cohort, recipients had multivisceral, liver-intestinal, or isolated intestinal transplants. For 3 to 4 years after anti-thymocyte globulin induction, all recipients took tacrolimus and steroids. Study-wide results and caveats: Some GvH clones were seen earlier in gut or blood, suggesting intestinal origin. Circulating GvH clones peaking coincided with falling HvG clones soon after transplant.

Points on this clone: Antigen unknown.

The ends lost 5 bases at V and 2 bases at J; junction bases unmatched: 14. This CDR3 contains 17 residues. Germline lookup yields CDR1 SGHAT and CDR2 FQNNGV. The data were produced by immunoSEQ multiplex PCR, yet TCRdb's version contains in-frame clones alone and is incomplete. Seen here are around 110,000 clones, about nine tenths observed once, and the top ten hold roughly 0.2%. The sample was unstimulated CD4+ T cells sorted from spleen or lymph node cells, taken before intestinal transplant. This clonotype was obtained from a human donor who received an intestinal transplant. This chain connects TRBV11-2 to TRBJ1-2, with 7 positions matching TRBD1. In DNA form, the CDR3 reads TGTGCCAGCAGCGATCAGTCGACAGGGCCAGCCAACTATGGCTACACCTTC. Protein: CASSDQSTGPANYGYTF.